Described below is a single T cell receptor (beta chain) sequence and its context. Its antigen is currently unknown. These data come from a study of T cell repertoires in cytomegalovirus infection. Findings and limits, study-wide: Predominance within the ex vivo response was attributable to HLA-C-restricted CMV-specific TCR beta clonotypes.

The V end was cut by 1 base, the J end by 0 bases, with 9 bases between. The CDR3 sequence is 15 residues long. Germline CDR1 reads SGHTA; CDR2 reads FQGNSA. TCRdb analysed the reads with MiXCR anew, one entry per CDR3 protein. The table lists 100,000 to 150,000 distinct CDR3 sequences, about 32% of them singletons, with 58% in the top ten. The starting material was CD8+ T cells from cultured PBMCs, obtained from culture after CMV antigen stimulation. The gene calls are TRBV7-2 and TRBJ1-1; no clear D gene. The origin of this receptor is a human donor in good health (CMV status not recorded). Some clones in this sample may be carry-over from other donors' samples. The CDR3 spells CASSLGYPMNTEAFF. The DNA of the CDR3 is TGTGCCAGCAGCTTAGGCTACCCAATGAACACTGAAGCTTTCTTT.